Each of the 22 T cell receptor beta chains below was sequenced from the same sample in a study of T cell responses to AZD1222 COVID-19 vaccine. Clones were read by immunoSEQ multiplex PCR, and TCRdb kept only the in-frame ones, dropping some. The data contain approximately 100,000 clones, more than 90% of them singletons. Specimen: peripheral blood, collected on day 0 of AZD1222 vaccination. These receptors were obtained from an adult in good health.

The chain uses TRBV29-1 and TRBJ2-7, with a possible D match to TRBD1 (6 bases). The ends were cut back, 0 bases at V and 3 bases at J, with 6 bases in the middle. The length of the CDR3 is 12 residues. The germline CDR1 and CDR2 sequences are SQVTM and ANQGSEA. CDR3: CSVEETGYEQYF. The DNA for the CDR3 is TGCAGCGTTGAAGAGACAGGCTACGAGCAGTACTTC.

This chain joins TRBV28 and TRBJ2-1; 8 bases align to TRBD2. CDR1 and CDR2 from the germline V gene are MDHEN and SYDVKM. The trim removed 4 bases at V and 4 bases at J, leaving 12 bases unmatched. The CDR3 loop spans 17 amino acids. CDR3 loop: CASSSLRNGRVYNEQFF. The CDR3 DNA sequence: TGTGCCAGCAGTTCCCTACGGAACGGGAGGGTATACAATGAGCAGTTCTTC.

This clone was seen once. The chain uses TRBV28 and TRBJ2-3; 8 bases are shared with TRBD2. There are 14 residues in the CDR3. V dropped 8 bases and J dropped 0; count of bases not matched to a gene: 4. Germline lookup yields CDR1 MDHEN and CDR2 SYDVKM. This chain's CDR3 is CASQIAGSTDTQYF. The CDR3 nucleotides are TGTGCCAGCCAAATAGCGGGGAGCACAGATACGCAGTATTTT. Together with reference TRBV28 and TRBJ2-3, the CDR3 gives the full variable domain: DVKVTQSSRYLVKRTGEKVFLECVQDMDHENMFWYRQDPGLGLRLIYFSYDVKMKEKGDIPEGYSVSREKKERFSLILESASTNQTSMYLCASQIAGSTDTQYFGPGTRLTVL.

The chain joins TRBV18 to TRBJ2-3; D remains unclear. Looked up from germline, CDR1 is KGHSH and CDR2 is LQKENI. The CDR3 consists of 12 residues. Trimming left V 3 bases short and J 0 bases short, with 1 base between. CDR3 region: CASSPSTDTQYF. Written as DNA, the CDR3 is TGTGCCAGCTCACCTAGCACAGATACGCAGTATTTT.

J is TRBJ2-2 and V is TRBV7-2; the match to TRBD2 covers 10 bases. The CDR3 runs to 14 residues. Looked up from germline, CDR1 is SGHTA and CDR2 is FQGNSA. Trimming cost V 3 bases and J 6 bases; bases outside gene matches: 1. DNA for the CDR3: TGTGCCAGCAGCTTTAGCGGGAGGTCCGGGGAGCTGTTTTTT. This encodes CASSFSGRSGELFF.

The chain employs TRBV4-2 and TRBJ2-7, with 11 bases that match TRBD2. With V trimmed by 0 bases and J by 3 bases, 4 bases remained unmatched. Germline V gene sequence: CDR1 LGHNA, CDR2 YNFKEQ. The length of the CDR3 is 16 residues. The DNA of the CDR3 is TGTGCCAGCAGCCAAGAAGGAACTAGCGGGAGCTACGAGCAGTACTTC. It codes for CASSQEGTSGSYEQYF.

A single count supports this clone. The CDR3 reads CASSASAALYGYTF. The CDR3 DNA sequence: TGTGCCAGCAGTGCCTCGGCCGCCCTCTATGGCTACACCTTC. V and J are TRBV6-2 or TRBV6-3 and TRBJ1-2; D unclear. The germline CDR1 and CDR2 sequences are MNHEY and SVGEGT. V was trimmed by 5 bases and J by 4 bases, leaving 14 bases between them. CDR3 size: 14 residues.

This chain connects TRBV14 to TRBJ1-2; D uncertain. The CDR3 totals 14 residues. The germline V and J ends were trimmed by 0 bases and 5 bases, with 10 bases remaining between them. Germline V gives CDR1 SGHDN, CDR2 FVKESK. The CDR3 nucleotides are TGTGCCAGCAGCCAAGACCAGAGCTCGTATGGCTACACCTTC. It translates to CASSQDQSSYGYTF.

This chain uses TRBV5-1 with TRBJ2-5; 8 nucleotides agree with TRBD2. The germline V gene has CDR1 SGHRS and CDR2 YFSETQ. Germline trimming cut 0 bases from V and 4 bases from J; bases unmatched to any gene: 8. The CDR3 spans 16 residues. For the CDR3, the DNA is TGCGCCAGCAGCTTGGCCGGGCGCGGGGGGCCAGAGACCCAGTACTTC. It codes for CASSLAGRGGPETQYF.

The chain has TRBV28 and TRBJ1-2; D possibly corresponds to TRBD1 (6 bases). Deletions cut 3 bases from V and 4 bases from J, with 12 bases between. This CDR3 is built from 14 residues. Germline V CDR1 and CDR2: MDHEN, SYDVKM. The CDR3 protein is CASSFSGAVYGYTF. In DNA form, the CDR3 reads TGTGCCAGCAGTTTTTCAGGGGCCGTCTATGGCTACACCTTC.

This clone was recorded only once. The V gene is TRBV11-3, the J gene TRBJ2-3, with 10 positions matching TRBD2. Trimming removed 1 base from V and 3 bases from J; junction bases left unmatched: 7. CDR3 length: 17 residues. CDR1 and CDR2 from the germline V gene are SGHNT and YENEEA. The chain's CDR3 is CASSLGLERGGTDTQYF. The CDR3 coding sequence is TGTGCCAGCAGCTTAGGTCTCGAGCGGGGGGGTACAGATACGCAGTATTTT.

V is TRBV5-1 and J is TRBJ1-3; TRBD1 is a possible D gene (5 bases). Germline V gene data show CDR1 as SGHRS and CDR2 as YFSETQ. The length of the CDR3 is 16 residues. V lost 0 bases to trimming and J lost 0 bases, with 10 bases between them. CDR3 sequence: CASSLGGHPSGNTIYF. The CDR3 DNA sequence: TGCGCCAGCAGCTTGGGAGGACACCCCTCTGGAAACACCATATATTTT.

V usage is TRBV30 and J usage is TRBJ1-5; D not certain. Germline assignment: CDR1 GTSNPN and CDR2 SVGIG (reference sequence). Trimming took off 0 bases at V and 3 bases at J, with 6 bases between the two ends. The CDR3 totals 13 residues. CDR3 DNA: TGTGCCTGGAGTGTTTCTGACAATCAGCCCCAGCATTTT. Protein product: CAWSVSDNQPQHF.

This rearrangement joins TRBV15 to TRBJ2-3; D call uncertain. With 6 bases removed from V and 5 bases from J, the gap between germline ends came to 18 bases. CDR3 length: 15 amino acids. Germline V gene data show CDR1 as LNHNV and CDR2 as YYDKDF (reference sequence). The CDR3 loop is CATRESNRAKDTQYF. The CDR3 DNA reads TGTGCCACCAGGGAATCCAATAGGGCGAAAGATACGCAGTATTTT.

The chain links TRBV6-5 to TRBJ2-1, with 10 positions matching TRBD2. V lost 6 bases and J lost 8; bases outside the gene matches: 4. The CDR3 contains 13 residues. Germline CDR1 is MNHEY and CDR2 is SVGAGI. CDR3 DNA: TGTGCCAGCAGGGCTAGCGGGAGACATGAGCAGTTCTTC. This codes for CASRASGRHEQFF.

This chain joins TRBV7-2 and TRBJ1-5; D uncertain. V was clipped by 5 bases and J by 1 base, with 6 bases between them. The CDR3 length is 13 residues. From germline, CDR1 is SGHTA and CDR2 FQGNSA. CDR3 sequence: CASSPDSNQPQHF. The CDR3 coding sequence is TGTGCCAGCAGCCCAGACAGCAATCAGCCCCAGCATTTT.

The chain is built from TRBV28 and TRBJ1-2; unclear D gene. This CDR3 region has 13 residues. Germline V gene sequence: CDR1 MDHEN, CDR2 SYDVKM. V shed 6 bases and J shed 0 bases, with 8 bases lying between them. In DNA, the CDR3 is TGTGCCAGCAGGATAGATGCTAACTATGGCTACACCTTC. This gives the protein CASRIDANYGYTF.

This clone has only one observation. J is TRBJ1-5 and V is TRBV19, with unresolved D. Germline CDR1 is LNHDA and CDR2 is SQIVND (reference sequence). The CDR3 covers 17 residues. V was pared by 5 bases and J by 0 bases, with 17 bases between. The CDR3 nucleotides are TGTGCCAGTAGTCCCCGAAACATACTTTATAGCAATCAGCCCCAGCATTTT. Protein: CASSPRNILYSNQPQHF.

The chain uses TRBV7-7 and TRBJ2-5; 9 bases align to TRBD1. V was clipped by 5 bases and J by 2 bases; unmatched bases: 6. The CDR3 loop spans 15 amino acids. The germline gives CDR1 SSHAT, CDR2 FNYEAQ (reference sequence). DNA for the CDR3: TGTGCCAGCAGCCGGACAGGGGATGGGCAAGAGACCCAGTACTTC. This encodes CASSRTGDGQETQYF.

This chain uses TRBV6-2 or TRBV6-3 with TRBJ1-2; D is unclear. The germline V gene encodes CDR1 MNHEY and CDR2 SVGEGT. Trimming took off 0 bases at V and 5 bases at J, with 13 bases between the two ends. This CDR3 is built from 15 residues. The DNA for the CDR3 is TGTGCCAGCAGTTACTCGAATCCTCTCCCTTATGGCTACACCTTC. This codes for CASSYSNPLPYGYTF.

This clone was picked up one time. CDR3 amino acids: CACKGPPAGYGYTF. The CDR3 region has the DNA TGTGCCTGCAAGGGACCCCCCGCGGGCTATGGCTACACCTTC. The chain uses TRBV30 and TRBJ1-2; possible D gene TRBD1, 5 bases. The CDR3 spans 14 residues. Germline loops: CDR1 GTSNPN, CDR2 SVGIG (reference sequence). Trimming pared 6 bases from V and 4 bases from J, leaving 18 bases between.

This clone was detected once. The chain's CDR3 is CAWSVGLAGVREQFF. The CDR3 DNA follows: TGTGCCTGGAGTGTTGGCCTAGCGGGAGTTCGTGAGCAGTTCTTC. This chain links TRBV30 with TRBJ2-1; 10 nucleotides agree with TRBD2. The CDR3 is 15 amino acids. V lost 0 bases, J lost 9 bases, and 8 bases stayed unmatched. Germline loops: CDR1 GTSNPN, CDR2 SVGIG (reference sequence).